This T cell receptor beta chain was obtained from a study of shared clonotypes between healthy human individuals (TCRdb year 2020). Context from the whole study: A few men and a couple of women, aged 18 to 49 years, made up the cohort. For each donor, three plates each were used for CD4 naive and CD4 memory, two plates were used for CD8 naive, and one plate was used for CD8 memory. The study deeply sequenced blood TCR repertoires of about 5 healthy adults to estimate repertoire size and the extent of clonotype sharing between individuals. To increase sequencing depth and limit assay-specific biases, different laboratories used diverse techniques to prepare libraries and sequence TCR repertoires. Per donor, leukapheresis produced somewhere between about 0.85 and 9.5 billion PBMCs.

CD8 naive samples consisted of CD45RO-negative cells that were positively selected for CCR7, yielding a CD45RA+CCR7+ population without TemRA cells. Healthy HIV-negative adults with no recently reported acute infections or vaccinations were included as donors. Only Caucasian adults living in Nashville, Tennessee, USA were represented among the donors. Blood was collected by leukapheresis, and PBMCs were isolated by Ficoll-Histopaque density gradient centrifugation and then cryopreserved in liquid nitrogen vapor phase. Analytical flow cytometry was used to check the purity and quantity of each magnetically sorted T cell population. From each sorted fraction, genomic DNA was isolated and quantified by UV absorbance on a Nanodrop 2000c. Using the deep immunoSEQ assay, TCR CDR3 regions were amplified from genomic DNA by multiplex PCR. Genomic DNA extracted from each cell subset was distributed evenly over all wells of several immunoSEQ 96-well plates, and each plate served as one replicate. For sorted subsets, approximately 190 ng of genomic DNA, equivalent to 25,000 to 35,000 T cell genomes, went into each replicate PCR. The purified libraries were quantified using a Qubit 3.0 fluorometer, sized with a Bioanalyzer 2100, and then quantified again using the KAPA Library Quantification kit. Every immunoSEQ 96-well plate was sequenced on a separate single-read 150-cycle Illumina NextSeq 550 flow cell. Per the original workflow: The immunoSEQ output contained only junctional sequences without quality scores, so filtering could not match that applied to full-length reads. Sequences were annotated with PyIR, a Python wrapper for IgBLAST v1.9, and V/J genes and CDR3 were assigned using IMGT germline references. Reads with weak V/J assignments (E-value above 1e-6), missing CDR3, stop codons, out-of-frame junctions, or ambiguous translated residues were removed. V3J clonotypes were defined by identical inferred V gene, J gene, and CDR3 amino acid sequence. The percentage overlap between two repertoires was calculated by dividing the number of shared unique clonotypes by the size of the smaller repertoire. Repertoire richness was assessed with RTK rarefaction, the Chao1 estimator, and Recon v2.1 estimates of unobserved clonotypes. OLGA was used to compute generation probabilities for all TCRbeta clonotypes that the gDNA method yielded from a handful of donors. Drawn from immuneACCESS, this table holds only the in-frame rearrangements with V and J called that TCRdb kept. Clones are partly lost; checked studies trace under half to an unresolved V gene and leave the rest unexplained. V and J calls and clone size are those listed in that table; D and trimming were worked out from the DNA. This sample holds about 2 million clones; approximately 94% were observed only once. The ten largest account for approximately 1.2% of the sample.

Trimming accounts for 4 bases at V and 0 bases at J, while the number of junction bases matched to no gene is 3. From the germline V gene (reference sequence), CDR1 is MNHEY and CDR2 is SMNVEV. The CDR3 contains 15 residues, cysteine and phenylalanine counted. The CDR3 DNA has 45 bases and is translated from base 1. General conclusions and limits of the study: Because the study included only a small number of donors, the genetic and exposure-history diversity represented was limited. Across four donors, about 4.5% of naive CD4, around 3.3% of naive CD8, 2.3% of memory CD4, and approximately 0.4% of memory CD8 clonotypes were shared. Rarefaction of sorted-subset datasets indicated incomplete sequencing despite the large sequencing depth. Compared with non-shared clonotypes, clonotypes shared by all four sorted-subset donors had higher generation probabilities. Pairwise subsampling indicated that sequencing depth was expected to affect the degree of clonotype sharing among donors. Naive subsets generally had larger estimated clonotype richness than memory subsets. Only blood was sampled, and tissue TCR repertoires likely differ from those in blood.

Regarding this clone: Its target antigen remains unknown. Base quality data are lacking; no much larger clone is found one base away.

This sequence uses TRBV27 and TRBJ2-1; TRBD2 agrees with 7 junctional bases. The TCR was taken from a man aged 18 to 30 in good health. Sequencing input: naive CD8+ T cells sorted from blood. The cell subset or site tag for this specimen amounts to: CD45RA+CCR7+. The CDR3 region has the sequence CASSYGTTSYNEQFF. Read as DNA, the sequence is TGTGCCAGCAGTTACGGGACTACCTCCTACAATGAGCAGTTCTTC.